Below are 4 T cell receptor beta chains sequenced from a single sample in a study of T-cell memory formation after mild COVID-19. In TCRdb, the 5' RACE reads were re-called with MiXCR into one record per CDR3 protein. The sample lists 400,000 to 450,000 distinct CDR3 sequences, 15% to 20% occurring once. Sequencing was performed on PBMCs or a T cell subset sorted from them (not recorded which). The receptors derive from a man younger than 30 who had mild COVID-19 (a few samples of this study predate the infection). Cell type and time point are not known.

This clonotype was found once. The chain has TRBV6-2 or TRBV6-3 and TRBJ1-2, with 8 bases matching TRBD1. The CDR3 has 14 residues. J was trimmed by 8 bases and V by 7 bases; bases with no gene match: 12. The V gene's germline CDR1 is MNHEY and CDR2 SVGEGT. The DNA for the CDR3 is TGTGCCAGCACCCAGGCAGGGGGCAGATTCGGCTACACCTTC. This encodes CASTQAGGRFGYTF.

This clonotype has only a few counts. The chain is built from TRBV7-2 and TRBJ1-6; D possibly corresponds to TRBD1 (5 bases). The germline V gene has CDR1 SGHTA and CDR2 FQGNSA. The V end lost 5 bases, the J end lost 8 bases, and 16 bases lay between the germline ends. This CDR3 is 15 amino acids long. The DNA for the CDR3 is TGTGCCAGCAGCCGACAGACGGGGGTAGATTCACCCCTCCACTTT. This codes for CASSRQTGVDSPLHF.

The rearrangement links TRBV7-9 to TRBJ2-5; D remains unclear. The CDR3 totals 13 residues. Germline lookup yields CDR1 SEHNR and CDR2 FQNEAQ (reference sequence). Trimming stripped 2 bases from V and 3 bases from J, with 7 bases between. This chain's CDR3 is CASSLSKEETQYF. The DNA of the CDR3 is TGTGCCAGCAGCTTATCTAAGGAAGAGACCCAGTACTTC.

V usage is TRBV5-1 and J usage is TRBJ2-2, with 10 bases aligning to TRBD1. V lost 2 bases to trimming and J lost 1 base; unmatched junction nucleotides: 8. The V gene's germline CDR1 is SGHRS and CDR2 YFSETQ. The CDR3 has 18 amino acids. The CDR3, as DNA: TGCGCCAGCAGCTTCCTGATTGGGACAGGGGTGAACACCGGGGAGCTGTTTTTT. It encodes CASSFLIGTGVNTGELFF. Variable domain in full (rest from reference TRBV5-1 and TRBJ2-2): KAGVTQTPRYLIKTRGQQVTLSCSPISGHRSVSWYQQTPGQGLQFLFEYFSETQRNKGNFPGRFSGRQFSNSRSEMNVSTLELGDSALYLCASSFLIGTGVNTGELFFGEGSRLTVL.